Shown below are 11 T cell receptor beta chains from a single sample sequenced in a study of blood T cells in healthy people across ages. Using a J-beta primer mix together with a sample-barcoded 5' primer, a second PCR was run for 7 to 11 cycles. A single record per CDR3 protein comes from TCRdb applying MiXCR to the 5' RACE reads. This repertoire shows about 1.5 million distinct CDR3 sequences, about 40% found once; its top ten account for 7.9%. The sequencing sample was made of blood. These receptor sequences come from a woman aged 18-30 years in good health.

In its sample, this clonotype was seen a few times. The rearrangement uses TRBV24-1 and TRBJ1-2; 7 bases fit TRBD1. Unmatched junction bases numbered 6, after V lost 4 bases and J lost 8 bases. The CDR3 consists of 13 residues. CDR1 and CDR2 (germline): KGHDR, SFDVKD. Here the CDR3 DNA reads TGTGCCACCAGTGACCAGGGACAGCGAGGCTACACCTTC. Translating gives CATSDQGQRGYTF.

The chain couples TRBV7-9 to TRBJ1-2; D is possibly TRBD1 (6 bases). V lost 0 bases to trimming and J lost 2 bases, with 13 bases between them. CDR3 length: 16 amino acids. CDR1 and CDR2 from the germline V gene are SEHNR and FQNEAQ (reference sequence). As DNA, the CDR3 is TGTGCCAGCAGCTTAGCAACAGGGCCCCCAAACTATGGCTACACCTTC. Protein product: CASSLATGPPNYGYTF. Full variable domain (remainder filled in from reference TRBV7-9 and TRBJ1-2): DTGVSQNPRHKITKRGQNVTFRCDPISEHNRLYWYRQTLGQGPEFLTYFQNEAQLEKSRLLSDRFSAERPKGSFSTLEIQRTEQGDSAMYLCASSLATGPPNYGYTFGSGTRLTVV.

The chain combines TRBV20-1 with TRBJ2-3; TRBD2 matches 7 bases. The CDR3 contains 14 residues. Unmatched junction bases numbered 9, after V lost 7 bases and J lost 2 bases. In germline, CDR1 is DFQATT, CDR2 SNEGSKA (reference sequence). In DNA form, the CDR3 reads TGCAGTGGCACCGGGGGGTCTTACACAGATACGCAGTATTTT. Translated: CSGTGGSYTDTQYF.

The chain links TRBV6-5 to TRBJ1-5; 8 positions match TRBD1. The CDR3 contains 18 residues. Trimming at V came to 0 bases and at J to 1 base, leaving 8 bases not matched to a gene. CDR1 and CDR2 (germline): MNHEY, SVGAGI. This chain's CDR3 is CASSYSGPDRVSNQPQHF. CDR3 sequence (DNA): TGTGCCAGCAGTTACTCGGGACCGGACAGGGTGAGCAATCAGCCCCAGCATTTT.

This clonotype was observed a handful of times. The J gene is TRBJ2-2, the V gene TRBV7-9; 9 bases agree with TRBD1. CDR3 length equals 15 residues. Germline assignment: CDR1 SEHNR and CDR2 FQNEAQ (reference sequence). J lost 1 base, V lost 6 bases, and 3 bases had no gene match. For the CDR3, the DNA is TGTGCCAGCAGACACAGGGGGCAGAACACCGGGGAGCTGTTTTTT. Its translation is CASRHRGQNTGELFF.

The chain recombines TRBV27 with TRBJ1-2; D is unresolved. Germline-derived CDR1 and CDR2 are MNHEY and SMNVEV (reference sequence). V shed 2 bases and J shed 0 bases, with 10 bases lying between them. This CDR3 has 15 amino acids. In DNA form, the CDR3 reads TGTGCCAGCAGTTTAGGTCCTACGACTAACTATGGCTACACCTTC. Protein: CASSLGPTTNYGYTF.

This clonotype appeared a few times. The rearrangement joins TRBV12-3 or TRBV12-4 to TRBJ2-4; D gene ambiguous. V was clipped by 0 bases and J by 3 bases, with 6 bases between them. The CDR3 sequence is 14 residues long. The CDR3 sequence: CASSLAQLKNIQYF. As DNA, the CDR3 is TGTGCCAGCAGTTTAGCACAGCTCAAAAACATTCAGTACTTC.

This clonotype was detected a few times. The rearrangement uses TRBV3-1 and TRBJ1-2, with D unclear. CDR1 is LGHDT, CDR2 YNNKEL, per germline (reference sequence). The CDR3 spans 13 residues. V was cut by 4 bases and J by 8 bases, with 14 bases left in between. CDR3: CASSPSTTGGYTF. In nucleotides, the CDR3 is TGTGCCAGCAGCCCGTCGACCACCGGGGGCTACACCTTC.

This clonotype was recorded a few times. The chain carries TRBV7-9 and TRBJ2-5; D is unresolved. In germline, CDR1 is SEHNR, CDR2 FQNEAQ (reference sequence). The CDR3 has 16 residues. Trimming removed 5 bases at V and 5 bases at J, with 21 bases between. CDR3 sequence reads: CASSLLQTLKSETQYF. The DNA of the CDR3 is TGTGCCAGCAGCCTACTACAGACCCTAAAATCGGAGACCCAGTACTTC.

V gene TRBV20-1 combines with J gene TRBJ1-5; 10 bases are a match to TRBD1. CDR1 is DFQATT, CDR2 SNEGSKA, per germline (reference sequence). The J segment lost 0 bases and the V segment lost 6 bases, leaving 11 bases of the junction unmatched. The CDR3 sequence is 17 residues long. The CDR3 sequence is CSAGVGQGDYSNQPQHF. DNA of the CDR3: TGCAGTGCCGGGGTTGGACAGGGGGATTATAGCAATCAGCCCCAGCATTTT.

This clonotype was found a few times. In DNA, the CDR3 is TGTGCCAGCAGTTTATACGCTAGCGGGGGCCCTCTTGAGACCCAGTACTTC. It is translated as CASSLYASGGPLETQYF. The chain couples TRBV12-3 or TRBV12-4 to TRBJ2-5; TRBD2 matches 10 bases. This CDR3 spans 17 amino acids. The J segment lost 5 bases and the V segment lost 2 bases, leaving 11 bases of the junction unmatched.